This TCR beta chain stems from a study of identical twins. Template switching introduced a universal primer site, and the cDNA bore unique molecular identifiers. A single record per CDR3 protein comes from TCRdb applying MiXCR to the 5' RACE reads. Of some 1,700,000 distinct CDR3 sequences listed, about 32% are singletons. The study, taken as a whole, reports: Sequences that were beta out-of-frame showed weaker excess twin sharing. Models predicted less out-of-frame TCR alpha sharing in monozygotic twins than was found. Carriage of fewer insertions was seen in abundant cord blood beta clonotypes, whereas memory repertoires showed none.

In the case of this clonotype: Its antigen is not known.

Per the germline V gene, CDR1 is GTSNPN and CDR2 is SVGIG (reference sequence). Trimming pared 0 bases from V and 12 bases from J, leaving 9 bases between. The CDR3 covers 11 residues. The chain recombines TRBV30 with TRBJ2-1; D is unresolved. The TCR was taken from a newborn girl in good health. Sample: cord blood. In DNA, the CDR3 is TGTGCCTGGAGTGTTTTGGGGATGCAGTTCTTC. It yields the protein CAWSVLGMQFF. The whole variable domain, remainder taken from reference TRBV30 and TRBJ2-1, is SQTIHQWPATLVQPVGSPLSLECTVEGTSNPNLYWYRQAAGRGLQLLFYSVGIGQISSEVPQNLSASRPQDRQFILSSKKLLLSDSGFYLCAWSVLGMQFFGPGTRLTVL.